This T cell receptor (beta chain) was recorded in a study of blood T cell repertoires in COVID-19. Study background: Both acute and convalescent COVID-19 samples were obtained from the United States, Italy and Spain. Sources were T cells, B-cell-depleted T cells, or PBMCs; the material itself was cDNA or gDNA.

In the original processing: Reference gene primer amplification gave nucleated cell count estimates. Using immunoSEQ multiplex PCR, the repertoire was profiled, and TCRdb retains in-frame clones only, with some absent. The D gene and trimming were derived from the DNA, and the V and J assignments and clone size from that table. The table shows about 210,000 clones, with roughly four fifths occurring only once. CDR3 length: 11 amino acids. Germline CDR1 and CDR2: MNHEY and SVGAGI. V lost 11 bases, J lost 12 bases, and 17 bases lay in between. The sequencing input was peripheral blood. The V gene is TRBV6-5, the J gene TRBJ2-1, with a tentative D call TRBD2 (5 bases). The sequence was obtained from a woman aged 40 to 50 with acute or convalescent COVID-19. The CDR3 DNA follows: TGTGCCTTCACCGAGGGTACAGCGCAGTTCTTC. This codes for CAFTEGTAQFF.